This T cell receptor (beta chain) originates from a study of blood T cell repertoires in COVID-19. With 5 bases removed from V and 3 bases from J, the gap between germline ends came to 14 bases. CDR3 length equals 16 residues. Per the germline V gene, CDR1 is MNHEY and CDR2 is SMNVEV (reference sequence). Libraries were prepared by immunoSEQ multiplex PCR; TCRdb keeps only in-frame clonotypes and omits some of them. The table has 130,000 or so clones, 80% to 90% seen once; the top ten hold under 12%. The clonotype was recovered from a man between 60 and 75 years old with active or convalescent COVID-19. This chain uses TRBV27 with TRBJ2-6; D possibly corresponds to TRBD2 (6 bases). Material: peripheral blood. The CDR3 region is CASSRSGRSGANVLTF. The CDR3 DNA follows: TGTGCCAGCAGTAGGTCAGGGAGGAGTGGGGCCAACGTCCTGACTTTC.